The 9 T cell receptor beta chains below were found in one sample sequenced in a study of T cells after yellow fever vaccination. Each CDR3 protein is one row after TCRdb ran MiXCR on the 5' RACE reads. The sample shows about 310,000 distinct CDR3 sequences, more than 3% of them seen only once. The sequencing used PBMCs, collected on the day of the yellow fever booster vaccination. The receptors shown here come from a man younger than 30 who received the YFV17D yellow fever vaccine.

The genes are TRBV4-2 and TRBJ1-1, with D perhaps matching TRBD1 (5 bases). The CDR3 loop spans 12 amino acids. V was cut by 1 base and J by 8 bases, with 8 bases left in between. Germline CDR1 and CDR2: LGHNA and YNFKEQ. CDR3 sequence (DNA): TGTGCCAGCAGCCAAGCGGGGCAGGAAGCTTTCTTT. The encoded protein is CASSQAGQEAFF.

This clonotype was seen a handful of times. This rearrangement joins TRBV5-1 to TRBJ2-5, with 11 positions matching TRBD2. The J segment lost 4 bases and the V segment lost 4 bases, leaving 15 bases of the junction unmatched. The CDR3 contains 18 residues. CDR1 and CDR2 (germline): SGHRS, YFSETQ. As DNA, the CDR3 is TGCGCCAGCAGCAGGACCGGGACTAGCGGATCACTGGGAGAGACCCAGTACTTC. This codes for CASSRTGTSGSLGETQYF.

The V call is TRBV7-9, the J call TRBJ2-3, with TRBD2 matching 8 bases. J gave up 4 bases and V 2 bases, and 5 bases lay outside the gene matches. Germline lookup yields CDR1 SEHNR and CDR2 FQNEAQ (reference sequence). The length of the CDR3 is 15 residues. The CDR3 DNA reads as TGTGCCAGCAGCTTATACGGGGGGGCCGCAGATACGCAGTATTTT. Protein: CASSLYGGAADTQYF. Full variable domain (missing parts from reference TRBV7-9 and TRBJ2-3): DTGVSQNPRHKITKRGQNVTFRCDPISEHNRLYWYRQTLGQGPEFLTYFQNEAQLEKSRLLSDRFSAERPKGSFSTLEIQRTEQGDSAMYLCASSLYGGAADTQYFGPGTRLTVL.

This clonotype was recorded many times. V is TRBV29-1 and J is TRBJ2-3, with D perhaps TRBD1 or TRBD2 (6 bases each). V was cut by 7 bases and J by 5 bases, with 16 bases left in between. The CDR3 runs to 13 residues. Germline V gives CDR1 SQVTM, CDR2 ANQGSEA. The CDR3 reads CSAEGGAIDTQYF. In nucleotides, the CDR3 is TGCAGCGCTGAGGGGGGAGCAATAGATACGCAGTATTTT.

The CDR3 sequence: CASSSPPVGPDTQYF. The CDR3, as DNA: TGTGCCAGCAGCTCTCCACCGGTAGGGCCAGATACGCAGTATTTT. The rearrangement joins TRBV5-4 to TRBJ2-3, with no clear D. The CDR3 totals 15 residues. Germline CDR1 is SGHNT and CDR2 is YYREEE (reference sequence). V gave up 3 bases and J gave up 4 bases, with 15 bases separating them.

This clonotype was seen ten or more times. The CDR3 sequence: CASSYSPSPGEQYF. The CDR3 DNA is TGTGCCAGCAGCTACTCCCCCTCCCCCGGGGAGCAGTACTTC. V is TRBV9 and J is TRBJ2-7, with D uncertain. The CDR3 is 14 amino acids. Trimming took off 4 bases at V and 7 bases at J, with 18 bases between the two ends. Germline loops: CDR1 SGDLS, CDR2 YYNGEE.

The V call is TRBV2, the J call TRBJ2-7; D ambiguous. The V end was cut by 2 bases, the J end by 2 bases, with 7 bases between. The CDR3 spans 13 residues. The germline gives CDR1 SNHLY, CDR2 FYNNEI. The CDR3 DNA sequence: TGTGCCAGCAGTGAAACAAACGCCTACGAGCAGTACGTC. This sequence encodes CASSETNAYEQYV.

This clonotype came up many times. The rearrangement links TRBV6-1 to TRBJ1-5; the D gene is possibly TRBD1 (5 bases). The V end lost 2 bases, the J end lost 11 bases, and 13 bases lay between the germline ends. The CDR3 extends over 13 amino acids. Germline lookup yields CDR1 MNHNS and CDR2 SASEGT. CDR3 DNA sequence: TGTGCCAGCAGTGAAATCGTTGGGGGTACCCAGCATTTT. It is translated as CASSEIVGGTQHF.

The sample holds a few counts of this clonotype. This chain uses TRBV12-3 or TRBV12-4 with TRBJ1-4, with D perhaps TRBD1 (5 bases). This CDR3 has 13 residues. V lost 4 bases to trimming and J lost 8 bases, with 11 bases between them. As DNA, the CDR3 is TGTGCCAGCAGTTCTGGGGCCTACGAAAAACTGTTTTTT. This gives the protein CASSSGAYEKLFF.